This T cell receptor (beta chain) stems from a study of T cells in Graves' hyperthyroidism and ophthalmopathy. Graves' hyperthyroidism without ophthalmopathy progression within 18 months was termed stable. This clonotype occurred a few times. Amplified TCR beta CDR3 regions derived from RNA transcripts. In the first-round RT-PCR of the TCR CDR3, the HTBI primer set was used. Via MiXCR, TCRdb re-called the multiplex PCR reads, giving one row per CDR3 protein. The sample lists 600,000 or so distinct CDR3 sequences, roughly 50% occurring once. Germline loops: CDR1 SEHNR, CDR2 FQNEAQ (reference sequence). The CDR3 extends over 14 amino acids. V lost 7 bases to trimming and J lost 1 base, with 12 bases between them.

The chain links TRBV7-9 to TRBJ2-3; D is possibly TRBD1 (5 bases). This clonotype was obtained from a woman under 30 with Graves' hyperthyroidism. Sequencing used peripheral blood or thyroid tissue (not recorded which). The CDR3 loop reads CASMRTHGTDTQYF. CDR3 nucleotides: TGTGCCAGCATGAGGACACACGGCACAGATACGCAGTATTTT.